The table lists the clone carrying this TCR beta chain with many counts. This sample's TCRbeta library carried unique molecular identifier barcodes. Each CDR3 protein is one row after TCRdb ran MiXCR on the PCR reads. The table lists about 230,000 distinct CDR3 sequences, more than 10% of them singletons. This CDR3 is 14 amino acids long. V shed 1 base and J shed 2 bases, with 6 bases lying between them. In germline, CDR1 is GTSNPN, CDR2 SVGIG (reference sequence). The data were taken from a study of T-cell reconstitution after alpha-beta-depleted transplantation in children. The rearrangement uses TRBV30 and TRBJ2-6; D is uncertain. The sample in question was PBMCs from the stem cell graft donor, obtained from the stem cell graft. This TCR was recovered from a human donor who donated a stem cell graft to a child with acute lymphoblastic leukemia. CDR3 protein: CAWSEGTGANVLTF. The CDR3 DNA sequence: TGTGCCTGGAGTGAAGGGACTGGGGCCAACGTCCTGACTTTC.